This TCR beta chain originates from a study of cytomegalovirus exposure and HLA in healthy donors. Overall study results and limits: Reports described diagnosis of cytomegalovirus status by the classifier as highly specific and sensitive.

Trimming took 6 bases from V and 2 from J; bases not matched to a gene: 18. The CDR3 has 20 residues. CDR1 and CDR2 (germline): SGHDN, FVKESK. Worth noting for this clone: Its antigen is as yet unknown.

PCR used 60 Vbeta primers and 13 Jbeta primers. Data came from immunoSEQ multiplex PCR; TCRdb stores just in-frame clones and leaves some out. The table lists 150,000 or so clones, with approximately 1.8% in the top ten. The specimen was PBMCs. This clonotype was sampled from a man younger than 30 in good health and CMV-seronegative. J is TRBJ2-2 and V is TRBV14, with 10 bases matching TRBD2. The CDR3: CASSYISFRTSGLNTGELFF. CDR3 nucleotide sequence: TGTGCCAGCAGTTATATTTCGTTCAGGACTAGCGGACTAAACACCGGGGAGCTGTTTTTT.